What follows are 30 T cell receptor beta chains derived from one specimen sequenced in a study of spatial heterogeneity in lung cancer. Study-level results: How many expanded intratumoral alpha and beta TCRs were present tracked the tumor mutation count, which was a count of nonsynonymous mutations.

TCRdb reanalysed the 5' RACE reads using MiXCR and keeps one entry per CDR3 protein. The data contain 8,300 or so distinct CDR3 sequences, 8% to 10% of them singletons. These TCRs' antigens remain unknown. Time point indicated: sample taken at primary tumor resection. The source material was lung tumor tissue, sampled at surgery. The receptor source for this set is a male donor with early-stage non-small cell lung cancer.

This clonotype has at least ten counts. Being off target in a library aimed at alpha chains, this beta chain has a size of little meaning. This chain connects TRBV27 to TRBJ2-5, with D maybe TRBD1 (5 bases). The germline V gene encodes CDR1 MNHEY and CDR2 SMNVEV (reference sequence). CDR3 length equals 14 residues. Trimming took 7 bases from V and 0 from J, leaving 12 bases between them. The CDR3 DNA sequence: TGTGCCAGCAATCCAGGGCCGTACCAAGAGACCCAGTACTTC. It specifies CASNPGPYQETQYF.

About this clonotype itself: Within a library made for alpha chains, this beta chain is off target, and its count is uninformative. The chain employs TRBV5-6 and TRBJ2-7; 7 bases are shared with TRBD2. Trimming cost V 4 bases and J 6 bases; bases outside gene matches: 7. Germline V lookup: CDR1 SGHDT, CDR2 YYEEEE. This CDR3 comprises 13 residues. CDR3 in amino acids: CASSIGLVREQYF. The CDR3 DNA reads as TGTGCCAGCAGCATCGGACTAGTTCGCGAGCAGTACTTC.

About this clonotype itself: A library prepared for alpha chains yielded this beta chain as an off-target read; its size is of little meaning. The V call is TRBV3-1, the J call TRBJ2-7; D is unclear. V was clipped by 4 bases and J by 0 bases, with 10 bases between them. The CDR3 runs 14 residues. Germline V gives CDR1 LGHDT, CDR2 YNNKEL (reference sequence). The CDR3 region has the DNA TGTGCCAGCAGCCTGTCTTCGAGCTCCTACGAGCAGTACTTC. It specifies CASSLSSSSYEQYF.

This clonotype was detected ten times or more. This beta chain is a stray sequence in a library constructed for alpha chains; its clone size is not meaningful. This rearrangement joins TRBV29-1 to TRBJ1-1; D uncertain. Germline V lookup: CDR1 SQVTM, CDR2 ANQGSEA. The germline V and J ends were trimmed by 4 bases and 4 bases, with 19 bases remaining between them. The CDR3 extends over 15 amino acids. The CDR3 sequence: CSVASRGHEVTEAFF. As DNA, the CDR3 is TGCAGCGTTGCGTCTCGAGGGCATGAGGTCACTGAAGCTTTCTTT.

This clonotype has ten or more counts. The size of this beta chain means little, since it is a stray read in a library made for alpha chains. The rearrangement links TRBV6-2 or TRBV6-3 to TRBJ2-3; unclear D gene. CDR3 size: 15 residues. The germline V gene has CDR1 MNHEY and CDR2 SVGEGT. V was trimmed by 0 bases and J by 0 bases, leaving 7 bases between them. Here the CDR3 reads CASSYSLSSTDTQYF. In DNA, the CDR3 is TGTGCCAGCAGTTACTCGTTGTCTAGCACAGATACGCAGTATTTT.

Judged by abundance, this clonotype is medium-sized. Little can be read into the size of this beta chain, an off-target read in a library designed for alpha chains. The V and J genes are TRBV9 and TRBJ2-7, with TRBD2 as a possible D gene (6 bases). Germline assignment: CDR1 SGDLS and CDR2 YYNGEE. Trimming removed 4 bases from V and 3 bases from J, with 17 bases in between. CDR3 size: 15 residues. CDR3 region: CASSRDGRRGYEQYF. The CDR3 DNA reads TGTGCCAGCAGCCGGGACGGCCGGAGGGGCTACGAGCAGTACTTC.

For this clonotype: In a library made to pick up alpha chains, this beta chain is a stray read with a size that means little. This chain joins TRBV20-1 and TRBJ2-3; no clear D gene. V dropped 6 bases and J dropped 1 base, with 14 bases sitting between them. The germline V gene encodes CDR1 DFQATT and CDR2 SNEGSKA (reference sequence). This CDR3 comprises 14 residues. The DNA for the CDR3 is TGCAGTGCAAACGCGCCCCTCCGCACAGATACGCAGTATTTT. Translation: CSANAPLRTDTQYF.

This clonotype was counted at least ten times. Since the library was made to target alpha chains, this beta chain is a stray read and its abundance is not meaningful. The chain combines TRBV29-1 with TRBJ2-5; no clear D. The CDR3 runs 12 residues. In germline, CDR1 is SQVTM, CDR2 ANQGSEA. V lost 3 bases to trimming and J lost 0 bases, with 5 bases between them. CDR3 nucleotide sequence: TGCAGCGTTGAGGGGTACCAAGAGACCCAGTACTTC. It specifies CSVEGYQETQYF.

This clonotype was detected only once. A much bigger clone sits one base away, suggesting this may be a read error. This beta chain slipped into a library made for alpha chains as a stray read, so its size is not meaningful. V and J are TRBV12-3 or TRBV12-4 and TRBJ1-4, with 9 bases that match TRBD1. V trimming: 5 bases; J trimming: 5 bases; junction bases outside the gene matches: 6. This CDR3 has 15 residues. The CDR3: CASSPQGQGNEKLFF. The CDR3 DNA follows: TGTGCCAGCAGTCCACAGGGACAGGGCAATGAAAAACTGTTTTTT.

By share, this clonotype counts as medium-sized. As an off-target read in a library built for alpha chains, this beta chain has a frequency of little significance. The V call is TRBV12-3 or TRBV12-4, the J call TRBJ1-1; TRBD1 is a possible D gene (5 bases). The V and J ends lost 1 base and 5 bases respectively, with 14 bases between them. CDR3 length equals 15 residues. The CDR3 loop is CASSLGPQGGTEAFF. CDR3 nucleotide sequence: TGTGCCAGCAGTTTAGGGCCCCAGGGTGGGACTGAAGCTTTCTTT.

In its sample, this clonotype was seen many times. As an off-target read in a library built for alpha chains, this beta chain has a frequency of little significance. This sequence joins TRBV2 and TRBJ1-2, with a weak D call TRBD1 (6 bases). CDR1 and CDR2 from the germline V gene are SNHLY and FYNNEI. Trimming stripped 4 bases from V and 4 bases from J, with 10 bases between. CDR3 length equals 13 residues. CDR3 sequence: CASSVGGGYGYTF. In nucleotides, the CDR3 is TGTGCCAGCAGTGTTGGAGGGGGCTATGGCTACACCTTC.

Sample share makes this clonotype medium-sized (0.01 to 0.1%). This beta chain came through as a stray read in a library set up for alpha chains, and its size says little. The genes are TRBV30 and TRBJ1-1; D remains ambiguous. Germline values: CDR1 GTSNPN, CDR2 SVGIG (reference sequence). The V gene lost 8 bases and the J gene lost 3 bases, with 19 bases spanning the gap. The CDR3 has 14 residues. The CDR3 is CAGTYGDLDTEAFF. DNA of the CDR3: TGTGCCGGAACCTACGGGGATTTGGACACTGAAGCTTTCTTT. The full variable domain, with the rest looked up from reference TRBV30 and TRBJ1-1, is SQTIHQWPATLVQPVGSPLSLECTVEGTSNPNLYWYRQAAGRGLQLLFYSVGIGQISSEVPQNLSASRPQDRQFILSSKKLLLSDSGFYLCAGTYGDLDTEAFFGQGTRLTVV.

This clonotype is medium-sized (0.01 to 0.1%) in the sample. Within a library made for alpha chains, this beta chain is off target, and its count is uninformative. The rearrangement uses TRBV6-5 and TRBJ2-7, with 11 positions matching TRBD2. Germline-derived CDR1 and CDR2 are MNHEY and SVGAGI. After removal of 6 bases from V and 3 bases from J, the junction contained 4 bases not matched to a gene. The CDR3 is 14 residues long. CDR3 sequence: CASSTSGSHYEQYF. CDR3 nucleotides: TGTGCCAGCAGCACTAGCGGGAGTCACTACGAGCAGTACTTC.

This clonotype was seen at least ten times. This beta chain represents an off-target read in a library built for alpha chains; its size is of limited meaning. This chain joins TRBV5-6 and TRBJ2-5, with 10 nucleotides matching TRBD1. This CDR3 spans 17 amino acids. Germline CDR1 SGHDT, CDR2 YYEEEE. With 4 bases clipped from V and 5 bases from J, the junction kept 14 bases outside the gene matches. The CDR3 DNA follows: TGTGCCAGCAGCGCCACGGGACAGGGGCTCCTTGGGGAGACCCAGTACTTC. This gives the protein CASSATGQGLLGETQYF.

Judged by abundance, this clonotype is medium-sized. This beta chain slipped into a library made for alpha chains as a stray read, so its size is not meaningful. J is TRBJ2-2 and V is TRBV6-1, with TRBD2 identical over 11 bases. With 6 bases clipped from V and 3 bases from J, the junction kept 12 bases outside the gene matches. This CDR3 region has 18 residues. Germline loops: CDR1 MNHNS, CDR2 SASEGT. For the CDR3, the DNA is TGTGCCAGCAGCTCCCGACCCGGGACTAGCGGTTACACCGGGGAGCTGTTTTTT. Translation gives CASSSRPGTSGYTGELFF.

With regard to this clonotype: An end of the junction does not agree with germline; a read error may underlie this. This beta chain slipped into a library made for alpha chains as a stray read, so its size is not meaningful. This sequence joins TRBV5-5 and TRBJ2-3; weak D call: TRBD1 (5 bases). The CDR3 is 15 amino acids. From germline, CDR1 is SGHKS and CDR2 YYEKEE (reference sequence). The CDR3 nucleotides read TGTGCCAGCAGCTTGGGGGGCGTATACACAGATACGCGGTATTTT. Encoded protein: CASSLGGVYTDTRYF.

This clonotype came up many times. This beta chain is an unintended read in a library built for alpha chains; its size means little. The rearrangement joins TRBV29-1 to TRBJ2-6, with unresolved D. The CDR3 runs to 12 residues. V lost 5 bases to trimming and J lost 1 base, with 3 bases between them. Germline CDR1 and CDR2: SQVTM and ANQGSEA. The CDR3 coding sequence is TGCAGCGTTAGGTCTGGGGCCAACGTCCTGACTTTC. It yields the protein CSVRSGANVLTF.

The table lists this clonotype with many counts. Found in a library prepared for alpha chains, this beta chain is an off-target read, and its abundance has little meaning. This chain connects TRBV29-1 to TRBJ2-1, with 7 bases aligning to TRBD1. Trimming removed 6 bases from V and 12 bases from J; junction bases left unmatched: 8. Germline values: CDR1 SQVTM, CDR2 ANQGSEA. The CDR3 covers 11 residues. CDR3 coding DNA: TGCAGCGTCGTCCAGGGGGTTCGGCAGTTCTTC. As protein: CSVVQGVRQFF.

This clonotype ranks as medium-sized. This beta chain is a stray sequence in a library constructed for alpha chains; its clone size is not meaningful. The chain has TRBV6-5 and TRBJ2-7, with 9 bases lining up with TRBD2. This CDR3 comprises 15 residues. V shed 2 bases, J shed 2 bases, and the junction held 4 bases outside the gene matches. CDR1 and CDR2 (germline): MNHEY, SVGAGI. CDR3 nucleotides: TGTGCCAGCAGTTACCGGGGCGGGAGGGCCTACGAGCAGTACTTC. This gives the protein CASSYRGGRAYEQYF.

This clonotype qualifies as medium-sized. Since the library was made to target alpha chains, this beta chain is a stray read and its abundance is not meaningful. The chain recombines TRBV19 with TRBJ2-1; 9 bases align to TRBD2. With 7 bases clipped from V and 2 bases from J, the junction kept 9 bases outside the gene matches. In germline, CDR1 is LNHDA, CDR2 SQIVND (reference sequence). CDR3 length: 16 residues. The CDR3 nucleotides are TGTGCCAGTAATAGAAATAGCGGGAGAGCCTACAATGAGCAGTTCTTC. Translation: CASNRNSGRAYNEQFF.

This clonotype was counted a few times. The library was prepared for alpha chains; this beta chain is a stray read, so its frequency means little. This chain links TRBV7-9 with TRBJ1-2, with 9 bases matching TRBD1. J was trimmed by 6 bases and V by 1 base; bases with no gene match: 3. The CDR3 has 14 residues. Germline CDR1 reads SEHNR; CDR2 reads FQNEAQ (reference sequence). CDR3: CASSLGGTGNGYTF. Here the CDR3 DNA reads TGTGCCAGCAGCTTAGGAGGGACAGGGAATGGCTACACCTTC.

To note about this clonotype: In a library made to pick up alpha chains, this beta chain is a stray read with a size that means little. This sequence joins TRBV11-2 and TRBJ2-5; D is uncertain. Germline CDR1 SGHAT, CDR2 FQNNGV. The CDR3 is 13 amino acids. The V and J ends lost 2 bases and 1 base respectively, with 5 bases between them. CDR3: CASSLSFQETQYF. The CDR3, as DNA: TGTGCCAGCAGCTTAAGCTTCCAAGAGACCCAGTACTTC.

This clonotype qualifies as medium-sized. The library was prepared for alpha chains; this beta chain is a stray read, so its frequency means little. The chain uses TRBV5-6 and TRBJ2-2; TRBD2 matches 11 bases. Unmatched junction bases numbered 4, after V lost 4 bases and J lost 2 bases. The CDR3 covers 16 residues. Looked up from germline, CDR1 is SGHDT and CDR2 is YYEEEE. The CDR3: CASSAGLAGNTGELFF. In nucleotides, the CDR3 is TGTGCCAGCAGCGCCGGACTAGCGGGCAACACCGGGGAGCTGTTTTTT.

As concerns this clonotype: Being off target in a library aimed at alpha chains, this beta chain has a size of little meaning. The rearrangement joins TRBV5-5 to TRBJ2-3; 12 bases match TRBD2. Germline V CDR1 and CDR2: SGHKS, YYEKEE (reference sequence). This CDR3 contains 16 residues. After removal of 0 bases from V and 9 bases from J, the junction contained 8 bases not matched to a gene. Here the CDR3 DNA reads TGTGCCAGCAGCTTGGAACTAGCGGGGGGACCGATGACGCAGTATTTT. Protein sequence: CASSLELAGGPMTQYF.

By share of the sample, this clonotype is medium-sized. Because this beta chain is a stray read in a library intended to capture alpha chains, its abundance should not be given much weight. V is TRBV11-2 and J is TRBJ2-5; D not certain. The CDR3 sequence is 11 residues long. V lost 2 bases to trimming and J lost 2 bases, with 0 bases between them. Germline CDR1 SGHAT, CDR2 FQNNGV. The CDR3 sequence: CASSLQETQYF. In DNA, the CDR3 is TGTGCCAGCAGCTTACAAGAGACCCAGTACTTC.

This clonotype occurred many times. Found in a library prepared for alpha chains, this beta chain is an off-target read, and its abundance has little meaning. The rearrangement joins TRBV23-1 to TRBJ2-2; D is undetermined. TRBV23-1 is placed among ORFs of uncertain function. Trimming shortened V by 2 bases and J by 6 bases, and 7 bases separated the two germline ends. The CDR3 length is 13 residues. The CDR3 DNA reads as TGCGCCAGCAGTCAACCAACACCCGGGGAGCTGTTTTTT. It translates to CASSQPTPGELFF.

This clonotype is labeled medium-sized. The library was built for alpha chains, so this beta chain is an off-target read and its size means little. The chain joins TRBV20-1 to TRBJ2-6; perhaps TRBD1 as D (6 bases). Germline values: CDR1 DFQATT, CDR2 SNEGSKA (reference sequence). CDR3 size: 19 residues. The V end lost 0 bases, the J end lost 0 bases, and 18 bases lay between the germline ends. The CDR3, as DNA: TGCAGTGCTAGAGATCATCGGGCAGGGGACCTCTCTGGGGCCAACGTCCTGACTTTC. Its protein is CSARDHRAGDLSGANVLTF.

By share, this clonotype ranks as medium-sized (0.01 to 0.1%). Found in a library prepared for alpha chains, this beta chain is an off-target read, and its abundance has little meaning. The rearrangement joins TRBV7-2 to TRBJ2-2; 10 bases fit TRBD2. The V segment lost 0 bases and the J segment 6 bases; nucleotides outside the gene matches: 4. CDR1 is SGHTA and CDR2 is FQGNSA in the germline V gene. The CDR3 totals 16 residues. In DNA form, the CDR3 reads TGTGCCAGCAGCTTAGCTCCTAGCGGGAGTGCCGGGGAGCTGTTTTTT. Translated, it gives CASSLAPSGSAGELFF. Variable domain in full (rest from reference TRBV7-2 and TRBJ2-2): GAGVSQSPSNKVTEKGKDVELRCDPISGHTALYWYRQSLGQGLEFLIYFQGNSAPDKSGLPSDRFSAERTGGSVSTLTIQRTQQEDSAVYLCASSLAPSGSAGELFFGEGSRLTVL.

Ten or more counts support this clonotype. This beta chain is off target for a library built for alpha chains, so its abundance means little. The V gene is TRBV15, the J gene TRBJ2-2, with 9 bases aligning to TRBD2. There are 14 residues in the CDR3. Germline values: CDR1 LNHNV, CDR2 YYDKDF (reference sequence). Unmatched junction bases numbered 8, after V lost 11 bases and J lost 4 bases. This CDR3 reads CAVSTSGFTGELFF. The CDR3 DNA is TGTGCCGTATCGACTAGCGGTTTCACCGGGGAGCTGTTTTTT.

Within the sample, this clonotype is medium-sized (0.01 to 0.1%). This beta chain was picked up by a library intended for alpha chains and is off target, so its count carries little meaning. The gene calls are TRBV29-1 and TRBJ2-5, with 8 bases identical to TRBD2. V shed 4 bases, J shed 4 bases, and the junction held 8 bases outside the gene matches. This CDR3 comprises 14 residues. Germline assignment: CDR1 SQVTM and CDR2 ANQGSEA. The CDR3 sequence: CSVAGTSGVETQYF. The CDR3 nucleotides are TGCAGCGTTGCCGGGACTAGTGGGGTAGAGACCCAGTACTTC.